This T cell receptor (beta chain) was obtained from a study of response to subunit inactivated influenza vaccine. Remarks on this clonotype: Its antigen is not known.

Study outcomes and limitations: That few new T cells are recruited by each seasonal influenza vaccination was the authors' suggestion.

Trimming left V 5 bases short and J 4 bases short, with 14 bases between. Per the germline V gene, CDR1 is SEHNR and CDR2 is FQNEAQ (reference sequence). CDR3 length equals 15 residues. TCRdb recomputed calls from the RT-PCR reads with MiXCR, one row per CDR3 protein. The sample holds hundreds of thousands of distinct CDR3 sequences, approximately 15% seen once. Sample: PBMCs from blood, taken about 14 days before vaccination. This TCR derives from a man between 50 and 59 years old who received an inactivated influenza vaccine. The gene calls are TRBV7-9 and TRBJ1-4; possibly TRBD1 for D (6 bases). This CDR3 is CASSAQGRGNEKLFF. CDR3 nucleotides: TGTGCCAGCAGCGCCCAGGGGAGGGGTAATGAAAAACTGTTTTTT.